This TCR beta chain was sequenced during a study of blood T cell repertoires in COVID-19. Across the study: Specimens from acute and convalescent COVID-19 originated in the United States, Italy and Spain. T cells, B-cell-depleted T cells, or PBMCs supplied cDNA or gDNA.

V lost 0 bases and J lost 3, with 6 bases in between. The CDR3 runs 14 residues. CDR1 and CDR2 (germline): SGHRS, YFSETQ. Patients in Seattle were enrolled during active infection, then followed longitudinally. As handled by the study authors: Reference gene primer amplification yielded estimated nucleated cell counts. Generated by immunoSEQ multiplex PCR, the TCRdb table keeps only in-frame clones and is missing some. For V, J and clone size, that table is used; D and trimming come from the DNA. The sample includes approximately 300,000 clones, about 85% of them seen just once. The J gene is TRBJ2-2, the V gene TRBV5-1; no firm D call. Specimen: peripheral blood. The sequence was obtained from a human donor with COVID-19, enrolled during active disease. The donor label of this sample is uncertain. The CDR3 sequence is CASSLAQDTGELFF. For the CDR3, the DNA is TGCGCCAGCAGCTTGGCCCAGGACACCGGGGAGCTGTTTTTT.